This record concerns one T cell receptor beta chain sequence. Deletions cut 3 bases from V and 6 bases from J, with 19 bases between. CDR3 length: 16 amino acids. The germline V gene has CDR1 KGHSH and CDR2 LQKENI. The source of the sample is a study of blood T cell repertoires in COVID-19. For the study at large: From the United States, Italy and Spain came samples of acute and convalescent COVID-19. Sources were T cells, B-cell-depleted T cells, or PBMCs; the material itself was cDNA or gDNA.

Assay used: immunoSEQ multiplex PCR; TCRdb lists only in-frame clones, some missing. The repertoire holds approximately 260,000 clones, about 86% seen once, with roughly a tenth in the top ten. The sequenced sample was peripheral blood. The rearrangement joins TRBV18 to TRBJ2-3; possible D gene TRBD2, 5 bases. The receptor comes from a woman over 75 with acute or convalescent COVID-19. This chain's CDR3 is CASSPKPDSRGDTQYF. In DNA, the CDR3 is TGTGCCAGCTCACCTAAGCCGGACTCGAGAGGGGATACGCAGTATTTT. The whole variable domain, remainder taken from reference TRBV18 and TRBJ2-3, is NAGVMQNPRHLVRRRGQEARLRCSPMKGHSHVYWYRQLPEEGLKFMVYLQKENIIDESGMPKERFSAEFPKEGPSILRIQQVVRGDSAAYFCASSPKPDSRGDTQYFGPGTRLTVL.